The rows below give T cell receptor beta chains drawn from one sample of a study of blood T cell repertoires in COVID-19. Assay: immunoSEQ multiplex PCR; the TCRdb copy retains only in-frame clones and omits some. The table records approximately 89,000 clones, about 85% of them present only once. Sequenced input: peripheral blood. These receptors were collected from a man in his 70s with acute or convalescent COVID-19. The CDR3 runs from the conserved cysteine through the conserved F or W. A D gene is named only where the DNA matches it firmly. Clone size is shown for a subset of rows, as once, few, many or a class of expanded clone.

CDR3aa,d_gene,j_gene,abundance,v_gene
CASSRTGARNNEQFF,TRBD1,TRBJ2-1,NA,TRBV11-2
CASSEARLAGETQYF,TRBD2,TRBJ2-5,NA,TRBV6-1
CASTFTGGQTEAFF,TRBD1,TRBJ1-1,once,TRBV19
CSVGGGRIFTEAFF,NA,TRBJ1-1,NA,TRBV29-1
CASSPGTAQETQYF,NA,TRBJ2-5,NA,TRBV11-3
CASSPRDRGPNTEAFF,TRBD1,TRBJ1-1,few,TRBV11-3
CASSPRGTVSYEQYF,NA,TRBJ2-7,NA,TRBV6-2/TRBV6-3
CASSFLSGGAGEKLFF,NA,TRBJ1-4,NA,TRBV3-1/TRBV3-2
CASRVDSLTGELFF,NA,TRBJ2-2,NA,TRBV27
CAWSRDRGKNQPQHF,TRBD1,TRBJ1-5,few,TRBV30
CAWMSDRALFRTYEQYF,TRBD1,TRBJ2-7,NA,TRBV30
CASSNWGVANYGYTF,NA,TRBJ1-2,once,TRBV5-6
CASSMSGGRNNQPQHF,NA,TRBJ1-5,NA,TRBV19
CASRIGTTQGQAWGYTF,TRBD1,TRBJ1-2,NA,TRBV28
CASSLLSDQETQYF,NA,TRBJ2-5,NA,TRBV5-1
CASRRTDNSPLHF,NA,TRBJ1-6,few,TRBV12-3/TRBV12-4
CASITGGLAGTGELFF,TRBD2,TRBJ2-2,NA,TRBV28
CASSPGGYQYGYTF,NA,TRBJ1-2,NA,TRBV5-4
CASSRDIKQPQHF,NA,TRBJ1-5,NA,TRBV3-1/TRBV3-2
CASSYRALSSYEQYF,NA,TRBJ2-7,NA,TRBV4-1
CANRQAPYYGYTF,NA,TRBJ1-2,NA,TRBV19
CASSENPPGETGELFF,NA,TRBJ2-2,NA,TRBV6-1
CASSLSSSPLHF,NA,TRBJ1-6,once,TRBV12-3/TRBV12-4
CASRRAGANTGELFF,TRBD2,TRBJ2-2,NA,TRBV6-5
CASSASDRGRSQPQHF,TRBD1,TRBJ1-5,NA,TRBV28
CASSPGDTIYF,NA,TRBJ1-3,NA,TRBV7-9
CASSLAGQGYNEQFF,TRBD1,TRBJ2-1,NA,TRBV5-8
CASSLTAGYSPLHF,NA,TRBJ1-6,NA,TRBV28
CASSAAGGHSAQYF,TRBD2,TRBJ2-5,NA,TRBV10-2
CASSLAAVTLGAGNTIYF,NA,TRBJ1-3,NA,TRBV5-1
CASSSPGTSRSEQFF,TRBD2,TRBJ2-1,once,TRBV6-5
CASSWTGGGRNYGYTF,TRBD1,TRBJ1-2,NA,TRBV6-5
CASSLGGAGSYTF,NA,TRBJ1-2,NA,TRBV7-9
CASSGRDNSPLHF,NA,TRBJ1-6,NA,TRBV19
CATLGGSFFSGANVLTF,TRBD2,TRBJ2-6,NA,TRBV19
CASSQTGGTNNEQFF,TRBD1,TRBJ2-1,NA,TRBV3-1/TRBV3-2
CASSPRGGLATNEKLFF,NA,TRBJ1-4,NA,TRBV18
CASSPDRASGNTIYF,TRBD1,TRBJ1-3,NA,TRBV2
CASSLAAGASTEAFF,NA,TRBJ1-1,NA,TRBV7-2
CASSLDPGSYGYTF,NA,TRBJ1-2,NA,TRBV7-8
CASLGQDTDTQYF,TRBD1,TRBJ2-3,medium-sized,TRBV12-3/TRBV12-4
CASSLGTSGGISADTQYF,TRBD2,TRBJ2-3,NA,TRBV7-6
CASSRQGMNTGELFF,TRBD1,TRBJ2-2,NA,TRBV7-9
CASSPSGIDSPLHF,NA,TRBJ1-6,few,TRBV6-5
CASRSTGHNEQFF,NA,TRBJ2-1,NA,TRBV27
CAWSGLNSPLHF,NA,TRBJ1-6,NA,TRBV30
CAWSTFGLGNTGELFF,TRBD2,TRBJ2-2,NA,TRBV30
CASSMVTGRANYGYTF,NA,TRBJ1-2,NA,TRBV19
CASSFSDSPLHF,NA,TRBJ1-6,NA,TRBV7-9
CASSPTGNYGYTF,TRBD1,TRBJ1-2,NA,TRBV6-6
CASSNPGTAPGYGYTF,TRBD1,TRBJ1-2,NA,TRBV19
CATSDSLADTQYF,NA,TRBJ2-3,NA,TRBV24-1
CASSRPQGRYEQYF,NA,TRBJ2-7,NA,TRBV28
CASSRGPNEKLFF,NA,TRBJ1-4,NA,TRBV14
CASSLGVETQYF,NA,TRBJ2-5,NA,TRBV7-9
CASSQKGPRARAGELFF,NA,TRBJ2-2,NA,TRBV23-1
CAWSIFRGGTEAFF,NA,TRBJ1-1,NA,TRBV30
CASSERLAGGLGQETQYF,TRBD2,TRBJ2-5,NA,TRBV2
CASSLGDRGNYTF,TRBD1,TRBJ1-2,NA,TRBV12-3/TRBV12-4